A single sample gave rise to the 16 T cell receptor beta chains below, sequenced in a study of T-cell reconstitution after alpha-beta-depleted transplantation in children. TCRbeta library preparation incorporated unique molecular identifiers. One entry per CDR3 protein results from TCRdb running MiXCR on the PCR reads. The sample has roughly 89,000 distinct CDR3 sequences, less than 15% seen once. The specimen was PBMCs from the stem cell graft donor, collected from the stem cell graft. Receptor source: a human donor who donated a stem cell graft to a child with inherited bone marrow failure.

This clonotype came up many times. CDR3 bases: TGTGCCAGCAGTTACACAGGGGGCAGGGAGCAGTACTTC. This sequence encodes CASSYTGGREQYF. This chain links TRBV6-5 with TRBJ2-7, with TRBD1 matching over 9 bases. Germline trimming cut 2 bases from V and 7 bases from J; bases unmatched to any gene: 3. Germline V gene data show CDR1 as MNHEY and CDR2 as SVGAGI. CDR3 size: 13 residues.

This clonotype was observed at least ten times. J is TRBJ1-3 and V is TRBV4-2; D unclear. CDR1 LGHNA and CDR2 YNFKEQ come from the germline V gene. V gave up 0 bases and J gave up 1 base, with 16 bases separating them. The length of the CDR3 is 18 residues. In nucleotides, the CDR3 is TGTGCCAGCAGCCAAGACGGAAGGGAGTGGGGATCTGGAAACACCATATATTTT. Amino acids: CASSQDGREWGSGNTIYF.

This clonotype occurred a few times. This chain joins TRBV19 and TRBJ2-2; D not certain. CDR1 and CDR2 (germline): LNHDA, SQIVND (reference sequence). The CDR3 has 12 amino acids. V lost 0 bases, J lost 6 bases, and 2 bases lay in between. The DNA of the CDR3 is TGTGCCAGTAGTATAGACCCCGGGGAGCTGTTTTTT. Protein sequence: CASSIDPGELFF.

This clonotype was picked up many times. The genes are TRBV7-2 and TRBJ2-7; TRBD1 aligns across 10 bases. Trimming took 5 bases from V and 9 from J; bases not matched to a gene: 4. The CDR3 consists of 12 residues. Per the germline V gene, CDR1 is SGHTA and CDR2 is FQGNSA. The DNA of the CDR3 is TGTGCCAGCAGCCTTGGACAGGGGGGGCAGTACTTC. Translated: CASSLGQGGQYF.

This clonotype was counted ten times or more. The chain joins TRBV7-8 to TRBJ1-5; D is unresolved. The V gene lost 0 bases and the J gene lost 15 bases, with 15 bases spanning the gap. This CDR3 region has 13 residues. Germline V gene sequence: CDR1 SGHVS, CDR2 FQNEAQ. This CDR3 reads CASSLADQARLHF. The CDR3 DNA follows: TGTGCCAGCAGCTTAGCGGATCAGGCCCGTCTGCATTTT.

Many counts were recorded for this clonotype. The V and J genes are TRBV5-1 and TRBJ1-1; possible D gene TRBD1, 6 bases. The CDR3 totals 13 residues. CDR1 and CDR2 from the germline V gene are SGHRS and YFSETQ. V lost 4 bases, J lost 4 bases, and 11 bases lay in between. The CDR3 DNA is TGCGCCAGCAGCGTACAGGGATCCACTGAAGCTTTCTTT. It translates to CASSVQGSTEAFF.

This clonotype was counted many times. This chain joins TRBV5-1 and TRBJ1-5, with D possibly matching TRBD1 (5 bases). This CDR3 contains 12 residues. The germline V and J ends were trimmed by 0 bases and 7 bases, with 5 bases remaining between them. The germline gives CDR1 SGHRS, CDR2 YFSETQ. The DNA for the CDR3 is TGCGCCAGCAGCTTGGAGGGGCAGCCCCAGCATTTT. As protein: CASSLEGQPQHF.

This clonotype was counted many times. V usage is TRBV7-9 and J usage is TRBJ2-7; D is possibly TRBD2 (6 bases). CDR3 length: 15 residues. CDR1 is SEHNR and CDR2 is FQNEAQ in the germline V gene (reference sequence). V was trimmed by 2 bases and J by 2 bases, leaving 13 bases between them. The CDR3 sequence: CASSLWSGHTYEQYF. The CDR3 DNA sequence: TGTGCCAGCAGCTTATGGAGCGGGCACACCTACGAGCAGTACTTC.

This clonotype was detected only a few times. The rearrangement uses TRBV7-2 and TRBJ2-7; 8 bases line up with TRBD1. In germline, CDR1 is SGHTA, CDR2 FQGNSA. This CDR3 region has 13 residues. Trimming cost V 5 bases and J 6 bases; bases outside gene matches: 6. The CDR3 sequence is CASSRDRWSEQYF. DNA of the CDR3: TGTGCCAGCAGCAGGGACAGGTGGAGCGAGCAGTACTTC. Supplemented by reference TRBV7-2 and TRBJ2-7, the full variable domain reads GAGVSQSPSNKVTEKGKDVELRCDPISGHTALYWYRQSLGQGLEFLIYFQGNSAPDKSGLPSDRFSAERTGGSVSTLTIQRTQQEDSAVYLCASSRDRWSEQYFGPGTRLTVT.

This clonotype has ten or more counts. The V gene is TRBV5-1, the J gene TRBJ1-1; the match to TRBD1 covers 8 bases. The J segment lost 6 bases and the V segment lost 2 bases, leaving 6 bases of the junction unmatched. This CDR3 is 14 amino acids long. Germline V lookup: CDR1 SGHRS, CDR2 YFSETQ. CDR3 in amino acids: CASSFQGARAEAFF. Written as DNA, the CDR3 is TGCGCCAGCAGCTTTCAGGGGGCTAGGGCTGAAGCTTTCTTT.

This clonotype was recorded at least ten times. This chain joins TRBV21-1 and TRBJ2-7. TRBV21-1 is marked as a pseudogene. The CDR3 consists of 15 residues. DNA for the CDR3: TGTGCCAGCAGCAAAGCGCGGCTCGTATCCTACGAGCAGTACTTC. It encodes CASSKARLVSYEQYF.

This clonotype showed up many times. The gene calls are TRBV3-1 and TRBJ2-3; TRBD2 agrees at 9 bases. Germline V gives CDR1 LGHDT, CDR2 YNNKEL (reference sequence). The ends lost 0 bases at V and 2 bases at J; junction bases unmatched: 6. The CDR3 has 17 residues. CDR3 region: CASSQDAAGGSTDTQYF. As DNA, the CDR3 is TGTGCCAGCAGCCAAGATGCAGCGGGAGGTTCCACAGATACGCAGTATTTT.

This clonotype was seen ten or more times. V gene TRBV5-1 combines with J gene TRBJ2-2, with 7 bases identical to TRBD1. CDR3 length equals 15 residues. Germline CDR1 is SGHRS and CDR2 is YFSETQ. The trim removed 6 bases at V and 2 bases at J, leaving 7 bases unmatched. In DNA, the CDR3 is TGCGCCAGCACTCCGGGACAGTCAAACACCGGGGAGCTGTTTTTT. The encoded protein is CASTPGQSNTGELFF.

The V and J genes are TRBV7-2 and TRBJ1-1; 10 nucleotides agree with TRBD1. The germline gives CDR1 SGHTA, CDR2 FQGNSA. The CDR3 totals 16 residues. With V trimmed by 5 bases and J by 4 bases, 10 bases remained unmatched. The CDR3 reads CASSTPTGGAVTEAFF. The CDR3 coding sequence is TGTGCCAGCAGCACCCCGACAGGGGGCGCCGTCACTGAAGCTTTCTTT.

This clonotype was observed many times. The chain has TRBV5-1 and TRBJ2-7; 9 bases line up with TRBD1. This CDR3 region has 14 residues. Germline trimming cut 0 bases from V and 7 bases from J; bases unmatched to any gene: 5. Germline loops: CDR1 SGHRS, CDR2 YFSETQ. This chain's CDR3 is CASSLADRGGEQYF. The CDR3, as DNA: TGCGCCAGCAGCTTGGCGGACAGGGGAGGTGAGCAGTACTTC.

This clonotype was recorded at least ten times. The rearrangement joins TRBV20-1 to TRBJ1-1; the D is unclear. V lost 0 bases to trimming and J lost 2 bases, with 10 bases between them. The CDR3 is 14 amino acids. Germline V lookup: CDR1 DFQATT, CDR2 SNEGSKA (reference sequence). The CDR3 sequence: CSAREDTTNTEAFF. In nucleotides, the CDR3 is TGCAGTGCTAGAGAAGACACCACCAACACTGAAGCTTTCTTT.